The rows below give T cell receptor beta chains drawn from one sample of a study of metastatic and nonmetastatic thyroid tumors. MiXCR re-clonotyped the PCR reads for TCRdb. The top ten clones hold 20% to 25% of a sample with some 21,000 clones, about 17% of them seen once. The sequenced sample was blood. These receptors were collected from a male donor with papillary thyroid cancer or a benign thyroid nodule (not recorded which). Some clones in this sample may be carry-over from other donors' samples. Each CDR3 is given with its conserved first and last residue. D genes are given only for firm matches. Rows give clone size only sometimes, using once, few, many, or a class for an expanded clone.

D gene	J gene	clone size	V gene	CDR3 protein	CDR3 DNA
-	TRBJ1-2	few	TRBV9	CASSPTVFGYTF	TGTGCCAGCAGTCCGACAGTGTTTGGCTACACCTTC
TRBD1	TRBJ2-7	medium-sized	TRBV19	CASSRQGQYEQYF	TGTGCCAGTAGTCGACAGGGGCAATACGAGCAGTACTTC
TRBD1	TRBJ2-7	few	TRBV2	CASSRDRSYDQYF	TGTGCCAGCAGTCGGGACAGGTCCTACGATCAGTATTTC
TRBD2	TRBJ2-3	many	TRBV9	CASSPRGRGGPDTQYF	TGTGCCAGCAGCCCTCGAGGTCGGGGGGGTCCAGATACGCAGTATTTT
TRBD2	TRBJ2-4	many	TRBV28	CASSRSGRGKNIQYF	TGTGCCAGCAGCCGAAGCGGGAGGGGTAAAAACATTCAGTACTTC
-	TRBJ2-7	-	TRBV11-1	CASSPKYSYEQYF	TGTGCCAGCAGCCCCAAATACTCCTACGAGCAGTACTTC
-	TRBJ1-2	few	TRBV6-1	CASSEARGLERVFGYTF	TGTGCCAGCAGTGAAGCAAGGGGCCTGGAAAGGGTCTTTGGCTACACCTTC
-	TRBJ2-5	many	TRBV7-9	CASSSTARETQYF	TGTGCCAGCAGCTCTACGGCGCGGGAGACCCAGTACTTC
-	TRBJ2-4	many	TRBV19	CASSADRAKNIQYF	TGTGCCAGTAGTGCAGACAGAGCCAAAAACATTCAGTACTTC
-	TRBJ1-1	few	TRBV6-2/TRBV6-3	CASSDQTAGDTEAFF	TGTGCCAGCAGTGACCAGACAGCGGGGGACACTGAAGCTTTCTTT
TRBD2	TRBJ2-7	many	TRBV5-4	CASSSTSAERAYEQYF	TGTGCCAGCAGCTCGACTAGCGCGGAAAGGGCCTACGAGCAGTACTTC
-	TRBJ2-6	-	TRBV15	CATSTLAGGVSWANVLTF	TGTGCCACCAGCACCCTAGCTGGAGGAGTCTCTTGGGCCAACGTCCTGACTTTC
TRBD1	TRBJ2-1	many	TRBV28	CASSLMGTGARDEQFF	TGTGCCAGCAGTTTAATGGGGACAGGCGCCCGAGATGAGCAGTTCTTC
-	TRBJ2-6	many	TRBV9	CASELSGANVLTF	TGTGCCAGCGAGCTATCTGGGGCCAACGTCCTGACTTTC
TRBD2	TRBJ2-3	few	TRBV5-6	CASSFGGGITDTQYF	TGTGCCAGCAGCTTCGGGGGGGGGATCACAGATACGCAGTATTTT
TRBD2	TRBJ2-1	-	TRBV20-1	CSARDPGLAYNEQFF	TGCAGTGCTAGAGATCCAGGACTAGCGTACAATGAGCAGTTCTTC
-	TRBJ1-5	-	TRBV28	CASSDTGQNYQPQHF	TGTGCCAGCAGTGACACAGGACAGAACTATCAGCCCCAGCATTTT
TRBD2	TRBJ2-3	many	TRBV3-1	CASSPVAGGLTDTQYF	TGTGCCAGCAGTCCAGTAGCGGGGGGGCTCACAGATACGCAGTATTTT
-	TRBJ1-6	medium-sized	TRBV12-3/TRBV12-4	CASSNRETSSPLHF	TGTGCCAGCAGCAACAGGGAGACTTCCTCACCCCTCCACTTT
-	TRBJ1-5	-	TRBV12-5	CASGLVWGESNQPQHF	TGTGCTAGTGGTCTGGTATGGGGGGAGAGCAATCAGCCCCAGCATTTT
-	TRBJ2-7	medium-sized	TRBV19	CASSITQSYEQYF	TGTGCCAGTAGTATAACACAGTCCTACGAGCAGTACTTC
-	TRBJ1-2	many	TRBV2	CASTFNYGYTF	TGTGCCAGCACTTTTAACTATGGCTACACCTTC
-	TRBJ1-2	many	TRBV11-2	CASSSFRGVDYGYTF	TGTGCCAGCAGCTCGTTCAGGGGCGTCGACTATGGCTACACCTTC
-	TRBJ1-5	many	TRBV4-1	CASSQDNESNQPQHF	TGCGCCAGCAGCCAAGATAACGAGAGCAATCAGCCCCAGCATTTT